The 4 T cell receptor beta chains below come from one sample, sequenced in a study of regulatory T cells in long-lasting Graves disease. TCR beta libraries were built with iRepertoire HTBI primers and Arm-PCR of CDR3 regions. TCRdb processed the multiplex PCR reads anew with MiXCR; each CDR3 protein has one entry. The sample shows roughly 500,000 distinct CDR3 sequences, about 22% of them seen only once. Sample time point: persistent/refractory GD, antithyroid drugs over 5 years with positive TRAb. PBMC RNA served as the TCR library source. Sequences were derived from peripheral blood mononuclear cells (PBMCs), sampled when the disease was refractory, from a patient treated with antithyroid drugs. These receptors originate from a female donor with Graves disease.

There are a few counts of this clonotype. This rearrangement joins TRBV5-1 to TRBJ1-1; TRBD1 matches 7 bases. Germline V CDR1 and CDR2: SGHRS, YFSETQ. The CDR3 consists of 16 residues. V gave up 1 base and J gave up 1 base; unmatched junction bases: 7. In nucleotides, the CDR3 is TGCGCCAGCAGCTTGATCGGAGGGGGCGGGAACACTGAAGCTTTCTTT. Translation: CASSLIGGGGNTEAFF.

This clonotype came up many times. J is TRBJ1-1 and V is TRBV19; possible D gene TRBD1, 5 bases. The germline V and J ends were trimmed by 7 bases and 4 bases, with 10 bases remaining between them. The germline gives CDR1 LNHDA, CDR2 SQIVND (reference sequence). The CDR3 is 12 amino acids. CDR3 protein: CASTEGPTEAFF. The CDR3 bases are TGTGCCAGTACCGAGGGGCCCACTGAAGCTTTCTTT.

At least ten counts were recorded for this clonotype. The rearrangement uses TRBV12-3 or TRBV12-4 and TRBJ2-2; D gene unclear. The V end was cut by 6 bases, the J end by 4 bases, with 12 bases between. The CDR3 consists of 14 residues. The CDR3 loop reads CASSLAATTGELFF. In DNA, the CDR3 is TGTGCCAGCAGCCTGGCAGCCACCACCGGGGAGCTGTTTTTT.

In its sample, this clonotype was seen a few times. The V gene is TRBV30, the J gene TRBJ1-4; D might be TRBD1 (5 bases). The CDR3 sequence is 13 residues long. Germline V gene sequence: CDR1 GTSNPN, CDR2 SVGIG (reference sequence). Trimming shortened V by 5 bases and J by 3 bases, and 10 bases separated the two germline ends. This chain's CDR3 is CAWRRQSNEKLFF. The CDR3 region has the DNA TGTGCCTGGCGTCGACAGTCTAATGAAAAACTGTTTTTT. Full variable domain (remainder filled in from reference TRBV30 and TRBJ1-4): SQTIHQWPATLVQPVGSPLSLECTVEGTSNPNLYWYRQAAGRGLQLLFYSVGIGQISSEVPQNLSASRPQDRQFILSSKKLLLSDSGFYLCAWRRQSNEKLFFGSGTQLSVL.